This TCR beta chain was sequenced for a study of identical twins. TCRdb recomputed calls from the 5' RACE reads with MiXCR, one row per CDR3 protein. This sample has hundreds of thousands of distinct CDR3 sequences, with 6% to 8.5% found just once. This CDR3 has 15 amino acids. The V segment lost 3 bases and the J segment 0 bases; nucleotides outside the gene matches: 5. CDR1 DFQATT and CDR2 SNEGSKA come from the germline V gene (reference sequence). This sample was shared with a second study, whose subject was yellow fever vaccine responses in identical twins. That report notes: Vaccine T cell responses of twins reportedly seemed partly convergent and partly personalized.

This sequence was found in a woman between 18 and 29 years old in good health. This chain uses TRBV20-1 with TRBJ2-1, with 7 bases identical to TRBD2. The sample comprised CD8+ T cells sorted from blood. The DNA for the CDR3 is TGCAGTGCTAGGGAGCGGGGTAGCTCCTACAATGAGCAGTTCTTC. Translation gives CSARERGSSYNEQFF.